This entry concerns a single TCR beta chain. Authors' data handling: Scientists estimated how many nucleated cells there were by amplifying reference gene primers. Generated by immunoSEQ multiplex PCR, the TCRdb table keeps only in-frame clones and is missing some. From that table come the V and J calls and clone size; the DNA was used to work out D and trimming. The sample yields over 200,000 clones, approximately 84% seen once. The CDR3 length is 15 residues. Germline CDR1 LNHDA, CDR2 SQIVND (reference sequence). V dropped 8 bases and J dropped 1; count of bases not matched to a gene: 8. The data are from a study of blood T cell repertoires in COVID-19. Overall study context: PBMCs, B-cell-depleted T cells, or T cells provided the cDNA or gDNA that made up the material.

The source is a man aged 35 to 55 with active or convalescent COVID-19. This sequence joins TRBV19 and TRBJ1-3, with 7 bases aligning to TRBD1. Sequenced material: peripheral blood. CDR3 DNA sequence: TGTGCCAGTGAGACAGGGCAGGCTTCTGGAAACACCATATATTTT. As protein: CASETGQASGNTIYF.